The clone carrying this T cell receptor (beta chain) was recorded at least ten times. Read data end 3 residues before the CDR3 end; the end is taken from the germline J gene. The CDR3 sequence is 17 residues long. Looked up from germline, CDR1 is DFQATT and CDR2 is SNEGSKA (reference sequence). J was trimmed by 0 bases and V by 1 base; bases with no gene match: 8. TCRdb's copy holds only in-frame clones and misses some; the assay was immunoSEQ multiplex PCR. Altogether fewer than 50,000 clones were found in the sample, and no singletons occur. The data were obtained in a study of T cell clonality in common variable immunodeficiency.

Sequenced input: peripheral blood mononuclear cells. This sequence was found in a person between 18 and 70 years old in good health. The chain combines TRBV20-1 with TRBJ1-5; 8 nucleotides match TRBD1. Partial CDR3 DNA: TGCAGTGCTAGAGGGACAGGGCAGCCTTATAGCAATCAGCCC. Translating gives CSARGTGQPYSNQP. The entire CDR3 protein is CSARGTGQPYSNQPQHF.